The clone carrying this T cell receptor beta chain was observed at least ten times. RNA transcripts were the template, and TCR beta CDR3 regions were amplified from them. A first-round RT-PCR used HTBI primers, followed by a second-round multiplex PCR. TCRdb reprocessed the multiplex PCR reads via MiXCR and lists one record per CDR3 protein. The sample comprises a few hundred thousand distinct CDR3 sequences, about 18% of which are singletons, and roughly 2.3% rests with the top ten. Germline V lookup: CDR1 SGHAT, CDR2 FQNNGV. CDR3 length: 10 residues. V shed 8 bases and J shed 5 bases, with 6 bases lying between them. The data are from a study of Graves' ophthalmopathy and Graves' hyperthyroidism.

The rearrangement links TRBV11-2 to TRBJ1-1; no reliable D call. Sequenced input: peripheral blood. The receptor was isolated from an adult woman with stable Graves' hyperthyroidism. As DNA, the CDR3 is TGTGCCAGCGGTATAACTGAAGCTTTCTTT. This translates into CASGITEAFF.